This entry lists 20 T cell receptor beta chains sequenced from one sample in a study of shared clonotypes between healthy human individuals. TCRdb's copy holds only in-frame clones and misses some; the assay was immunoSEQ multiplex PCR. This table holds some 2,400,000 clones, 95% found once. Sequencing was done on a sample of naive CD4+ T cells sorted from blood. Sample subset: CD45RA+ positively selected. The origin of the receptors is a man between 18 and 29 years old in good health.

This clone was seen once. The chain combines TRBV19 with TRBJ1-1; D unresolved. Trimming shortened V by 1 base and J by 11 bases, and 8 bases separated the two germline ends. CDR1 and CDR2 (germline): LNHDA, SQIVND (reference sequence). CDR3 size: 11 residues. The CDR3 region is CASSIAEVAFF. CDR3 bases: TGTGCCAGTAGTATAGCAGAAGTTGCTTTCTTT.

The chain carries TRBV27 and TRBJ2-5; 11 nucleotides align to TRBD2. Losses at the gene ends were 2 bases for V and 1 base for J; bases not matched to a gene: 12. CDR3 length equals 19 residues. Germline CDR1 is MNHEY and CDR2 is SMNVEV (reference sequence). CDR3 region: CASSLLSPGLAAIQETQYF. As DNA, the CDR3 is TGTGCCAGCAGTTTACTATCTCCGGGACTAGCGGCAATCCAAGAGACCCAGTACTTC.

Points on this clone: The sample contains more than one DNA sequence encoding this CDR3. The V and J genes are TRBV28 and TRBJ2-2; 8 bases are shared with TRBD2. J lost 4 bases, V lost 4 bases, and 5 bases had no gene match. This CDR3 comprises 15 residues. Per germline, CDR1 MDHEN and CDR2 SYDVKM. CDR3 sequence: CASSSGGAGTGELFF. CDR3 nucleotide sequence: TGTGCCAGCAGTTCCGGGGGGGCAGGCACCGGGGAGCTGTTTTTT.

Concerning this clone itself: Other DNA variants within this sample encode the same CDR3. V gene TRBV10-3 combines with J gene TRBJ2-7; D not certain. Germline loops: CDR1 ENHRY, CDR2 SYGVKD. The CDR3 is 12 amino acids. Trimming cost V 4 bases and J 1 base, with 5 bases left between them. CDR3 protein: CAISAQSYEQYF. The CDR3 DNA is TGTGCCATCAGTGCGCAGTCCTACGAGCAGTACTTC.

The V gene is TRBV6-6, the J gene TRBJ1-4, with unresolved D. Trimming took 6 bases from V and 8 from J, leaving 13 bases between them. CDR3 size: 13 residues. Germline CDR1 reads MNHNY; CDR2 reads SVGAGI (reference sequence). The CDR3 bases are TGTGCCAGCAGGCCGCGGGATCGGGAAAAACTGTTTTTT. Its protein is CASRPRDREKLFF.

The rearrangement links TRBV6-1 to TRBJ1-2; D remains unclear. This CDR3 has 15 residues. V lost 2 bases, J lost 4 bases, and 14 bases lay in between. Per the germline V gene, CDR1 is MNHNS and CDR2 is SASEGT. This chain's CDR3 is CASSERPRAGYGYTF. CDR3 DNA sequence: TGTGCCAGCAGTGAACGTCCACGGGCGGGCTATGGCTACACCTTC.

In DNA form, the CDR3 reads TGTGCCAGCAGCCCAGGGCGGGAGGGCGTCGGGGAGCTGTTTTTT. Translating gives CASSPGREGVGELFF. The chain links TRBV5-4 to TRBJ2-2; 9 bases map to TRBD2. The CDR3 consists of 15 residues. The germline gives CDR1 SGHNT, CDR2 YYREEE (reference sequence). Trimming cost V 4 bases and J 7 bases; bases outside gene matches: 8. Drawing the rest from reference TRBV5-4 and TRBJ2-2, the complete variable domain is ETGVTQSPTHLIKTRGQQVTLRCSSQSGHNTVSWYQQALGQGPQFIFQYYREEENGRGNFPPRFSGLQFPNYSSELNVNALELDDSALYLCASSPGREGVGELFFGEGSRLTVL.

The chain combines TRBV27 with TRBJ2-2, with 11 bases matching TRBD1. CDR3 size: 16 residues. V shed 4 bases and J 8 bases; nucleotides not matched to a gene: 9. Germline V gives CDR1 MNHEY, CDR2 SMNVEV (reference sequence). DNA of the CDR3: TGTGCCAGCAGTTGGTCGGACAGGGGGCTCTTGGGGGAGCTGTTTTTT. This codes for CASSWSDRGLLGELFF.

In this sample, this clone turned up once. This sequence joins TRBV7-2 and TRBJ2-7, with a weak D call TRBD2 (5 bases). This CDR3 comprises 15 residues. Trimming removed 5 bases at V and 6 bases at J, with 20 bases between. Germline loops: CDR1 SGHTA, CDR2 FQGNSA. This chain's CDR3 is CASSPFPLGASEQYF. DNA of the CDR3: TGTGCCAGCAGCCCATTCCCCTTGGGAGCCAGCGAGCAGTACTTC.

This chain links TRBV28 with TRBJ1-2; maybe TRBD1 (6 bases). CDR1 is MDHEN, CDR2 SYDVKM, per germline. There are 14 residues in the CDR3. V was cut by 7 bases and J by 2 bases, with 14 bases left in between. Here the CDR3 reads CASNSQGYNYGYTF. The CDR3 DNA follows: TGTGCCAGCAACTCACAGGGCTACAACTATGGCTACACCTTC.

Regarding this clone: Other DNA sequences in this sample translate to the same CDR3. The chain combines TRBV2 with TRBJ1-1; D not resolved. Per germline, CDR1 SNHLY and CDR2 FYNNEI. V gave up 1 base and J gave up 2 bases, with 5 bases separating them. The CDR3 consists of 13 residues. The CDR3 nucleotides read TGTGCCAGCAGTGAAGAAGGTAACACTGAAGCTTTCTTT. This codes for CASSEEGNTEAFF.

The CDR3 reads CASSGGRNEQFF. The CDR3 coding sequence is TGTGCCAGCAGCGGCGGGAGGAATGAGCAGTTCTTC. This sequence joins TRBV7-2 and TRBJ2-1; 8 nucleotides line up with TRBD2. CDR1 SGHTA and CDR2 FQGNSA come from the germline V gene. The CDR3 length is 12 residues. The ends lost 5 bases at V and 7 bases at J; junction bases unmatched: 1.

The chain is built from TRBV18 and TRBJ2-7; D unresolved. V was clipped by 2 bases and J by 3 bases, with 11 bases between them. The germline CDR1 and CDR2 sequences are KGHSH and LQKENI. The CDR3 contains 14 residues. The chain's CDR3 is CASSPGWQSYEQYF. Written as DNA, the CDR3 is TGTGCCAGCTCACCAGGGTGGCAGAGCTACGAGCAGTACTTC. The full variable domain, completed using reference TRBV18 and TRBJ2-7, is NAGVMQNPRHLVRRRGQEARLRCSPMKGHSHVYWYRQLPEEGLKFMVYLQKENIIDESGMPKERFSAEFPKEGPSILRIQQVVRGDSAAYFCASSPGWQSYEQYFGPGTRLTVT.

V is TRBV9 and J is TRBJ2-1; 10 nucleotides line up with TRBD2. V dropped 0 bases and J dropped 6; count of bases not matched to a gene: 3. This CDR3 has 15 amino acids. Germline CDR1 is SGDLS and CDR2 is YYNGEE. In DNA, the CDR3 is TGTGCCAGCAGCGTAGTTCCTAGCGGGGGCAATGAGCAGTTCTTC. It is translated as CASSVVPSGGNEQFF.

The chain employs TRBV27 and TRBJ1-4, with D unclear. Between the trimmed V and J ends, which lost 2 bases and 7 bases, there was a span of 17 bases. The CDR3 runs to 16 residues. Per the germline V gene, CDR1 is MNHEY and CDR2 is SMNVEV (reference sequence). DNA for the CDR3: TGTGCCAGCAGTTTAGCCCTACGGGGTGGAACTGAAAAACTGTTTTTT. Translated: CASSLALRGGTEKLFF.

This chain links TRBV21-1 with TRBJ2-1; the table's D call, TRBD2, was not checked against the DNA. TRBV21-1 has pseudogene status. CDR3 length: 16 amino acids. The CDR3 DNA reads TGTGCCAGCAGCAAAGAGGACGGGAGCTCCTACAATGAGCAGTTCTTC. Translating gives CASSKEDGSSYNEQFF.

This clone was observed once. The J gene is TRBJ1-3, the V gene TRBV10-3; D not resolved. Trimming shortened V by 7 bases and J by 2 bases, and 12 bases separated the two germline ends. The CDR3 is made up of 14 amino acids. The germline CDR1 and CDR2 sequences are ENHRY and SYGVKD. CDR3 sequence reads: CAITEGPAGNTIYF. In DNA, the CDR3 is TGTGCCATCACGGAGGGTCCCGCTGGAAACACCATATATTTT.

This CDR3 is CASSYRDFQFF. The CDR3 bases are TGTGCCAGCAGCTACCGGGACTTCCAGTTCTTC. The rearrangement links TRBV7-9 to TRBJ2-1; tentative D call: TRBD2 (6 bases). Trimming left V 4 bases short and J 13 bases short, with 11 bases between. The CDR3 is 11 amino acids. CDR1 and CDR2 (germline): SEHNR, FQNEAQ (reference sequence). Drawing the rest from reference TRBV7-9 and TRBJ2-1, the complete variable domain is DTGVSQNPRHKITKRGQNVTFRCDPISEHNRLYWYRQTLGQGPEFLTYFQNEAQLEKSRLLSDRFSAERPKGSFSTLEIQRTEQGDSAMYLCASSYRDFQFFGPGTRLTVL.

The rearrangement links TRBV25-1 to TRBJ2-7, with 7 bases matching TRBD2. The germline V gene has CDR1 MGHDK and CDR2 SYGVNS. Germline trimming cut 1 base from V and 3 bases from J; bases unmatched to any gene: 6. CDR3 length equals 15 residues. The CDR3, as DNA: TGTGCCAGCAGTGAATCTGCGGGAGTGGGCTACGAGCAGTACTTC. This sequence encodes CASSESAGVGYEQYF.

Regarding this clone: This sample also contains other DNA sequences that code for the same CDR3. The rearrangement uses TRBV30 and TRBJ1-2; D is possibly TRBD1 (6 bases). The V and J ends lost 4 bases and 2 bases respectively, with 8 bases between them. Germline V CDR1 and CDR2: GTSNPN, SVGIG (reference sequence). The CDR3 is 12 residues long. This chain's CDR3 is CAWKTGNYGYTF. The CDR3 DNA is TGTGCCTGGAAAACAGGGAACTATGGCTACACCTTC.